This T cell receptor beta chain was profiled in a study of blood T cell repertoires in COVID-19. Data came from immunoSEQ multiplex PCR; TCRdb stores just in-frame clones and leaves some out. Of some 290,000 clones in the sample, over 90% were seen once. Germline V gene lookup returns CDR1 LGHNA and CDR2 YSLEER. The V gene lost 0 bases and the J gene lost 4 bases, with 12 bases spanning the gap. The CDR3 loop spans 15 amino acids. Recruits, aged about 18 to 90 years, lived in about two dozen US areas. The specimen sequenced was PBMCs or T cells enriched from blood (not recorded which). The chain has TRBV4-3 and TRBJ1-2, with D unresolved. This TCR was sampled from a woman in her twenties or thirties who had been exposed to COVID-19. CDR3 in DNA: TGCGCCAGCAGCCAAGATTCGAGAGGGAGCTATGGCTACACCTTC. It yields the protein CASSQDSRGSYGYTF.